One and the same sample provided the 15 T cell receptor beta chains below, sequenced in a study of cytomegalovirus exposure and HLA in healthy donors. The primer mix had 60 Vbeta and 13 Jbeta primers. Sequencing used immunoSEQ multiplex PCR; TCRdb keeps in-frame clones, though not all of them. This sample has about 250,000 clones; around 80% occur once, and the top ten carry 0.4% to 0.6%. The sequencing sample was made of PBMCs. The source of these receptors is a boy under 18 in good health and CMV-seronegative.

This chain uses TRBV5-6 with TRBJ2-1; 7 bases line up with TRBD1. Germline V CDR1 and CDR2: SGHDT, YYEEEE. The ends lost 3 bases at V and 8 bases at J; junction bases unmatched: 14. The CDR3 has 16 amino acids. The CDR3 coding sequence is TGTGCCAGCAGCTATTCCGACAGGGTAGTGGGGTATGAGCAGTTCTTC. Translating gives CASSYSDRVVGYEQFF.

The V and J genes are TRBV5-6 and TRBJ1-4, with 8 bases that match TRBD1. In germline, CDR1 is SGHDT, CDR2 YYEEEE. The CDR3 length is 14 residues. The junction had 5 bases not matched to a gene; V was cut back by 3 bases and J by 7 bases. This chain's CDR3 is CASSYRGEGEKLFF. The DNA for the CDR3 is TGTGCCAGCAGCTACAGGGGGGAAGGTGAAAAACTGTTTTTT.

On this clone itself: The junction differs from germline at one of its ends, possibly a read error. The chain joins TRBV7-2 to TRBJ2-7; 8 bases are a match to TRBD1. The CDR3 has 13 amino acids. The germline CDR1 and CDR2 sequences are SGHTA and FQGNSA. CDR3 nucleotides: TGTGCCAGCAGTCAAATGATTCGGGACAGGCTCTTCTTC. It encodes CASSQMIRDRLFF.

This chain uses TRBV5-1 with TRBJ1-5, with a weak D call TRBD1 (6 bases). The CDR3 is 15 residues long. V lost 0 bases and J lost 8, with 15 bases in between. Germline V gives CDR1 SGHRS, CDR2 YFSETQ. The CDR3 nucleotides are TGCGCCAGCAGCTTGGCCGGACAGACTTATGAGCCCCAGCATTTT. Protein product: CASSLAGQTYEPQHF.

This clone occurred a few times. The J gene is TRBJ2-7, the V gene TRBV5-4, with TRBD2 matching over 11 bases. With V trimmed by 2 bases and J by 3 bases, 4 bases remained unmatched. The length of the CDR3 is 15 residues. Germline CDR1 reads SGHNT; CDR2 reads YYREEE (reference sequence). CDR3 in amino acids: CASSFGLAGYYEQYF. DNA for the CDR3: TGTGCCAGCAGCTTCGGACTAGCGGGCTACTACGAGCAGTACTTC. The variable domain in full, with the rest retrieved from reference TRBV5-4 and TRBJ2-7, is ETGVTQSPTHLIKTRGQQVTLRCSSQSGHNTVSWYQQALGQGPQFIFQYYREEENGRGNFPPRFSGLQFPNYSSELNVNALELDDSALYLCASSFGLAGYYEQYFGPGTRLTVT.

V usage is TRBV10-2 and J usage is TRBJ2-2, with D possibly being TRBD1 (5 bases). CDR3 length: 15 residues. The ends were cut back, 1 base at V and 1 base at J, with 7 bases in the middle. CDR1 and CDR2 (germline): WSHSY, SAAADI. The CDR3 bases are TGCGCCAGCAGTGAGTGGCAGGGGAACACCGGGGAGCTGTTTTTT. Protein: CASSEWQGNTGELFF.

The CDR3 region has the DNA TGTGCCAGCAGTTACACCCGGGACTCCTACGAGCAGTACTTC. Translated, it gives CASSYTRDSYEQYF. V is TRBV6-6 and J is TRBJ2-7; the D gene is possibly TRBD2 (5 bases). The length of the CDR3 is 14 residues. V was cut by 2 bases and J by 0 bases, with 8 bases left in between. CDR1 and CDR2 (germline): MNHNY, SVGAGI (reference sequence).

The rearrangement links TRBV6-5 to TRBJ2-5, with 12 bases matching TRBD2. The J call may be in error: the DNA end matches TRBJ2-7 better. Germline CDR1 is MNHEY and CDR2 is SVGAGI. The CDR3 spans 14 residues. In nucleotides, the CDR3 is TGTGCCAGCTCGCGACTAGCGGGGGCCTACGAGCAGTACTTC. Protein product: CASSRLAGAYEQYF.

The CDR3 coding sequence is TGTGCCAGCAGCCCGCGGGCTAGCGGGAGAGGGACAGATACGCAGTATTTT. Protein sequence: CASSPRASGRGTDTQYF. This rearrangement joins TRBV4-2 to TRBJ2-3; 10 positions agree with TRBD2. Germline loops: CDR1 LGHNA, CDR2 YNFKEQ. The CDR3 has 17 residues. With V trimmed by 4 bases and J by 3 bases, 10 bases remained unmatched.

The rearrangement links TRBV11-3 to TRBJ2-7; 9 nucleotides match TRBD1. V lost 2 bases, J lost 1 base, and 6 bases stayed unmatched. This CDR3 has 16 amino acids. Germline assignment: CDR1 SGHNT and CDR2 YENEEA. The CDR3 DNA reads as TGTGCCAGCAGCTTATTACCGGGGACAGGGTCCTACGAGCAGTACTTC. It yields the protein CASSLLPGTGSYEQYF.

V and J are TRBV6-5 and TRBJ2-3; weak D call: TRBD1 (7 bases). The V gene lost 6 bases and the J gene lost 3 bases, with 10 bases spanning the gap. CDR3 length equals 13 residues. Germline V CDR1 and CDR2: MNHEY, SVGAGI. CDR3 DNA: TGTGCCAGCAGAGCAGGGGGGACAGATACGCAGTATTTT. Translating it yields CASRAGGTDTQYF.

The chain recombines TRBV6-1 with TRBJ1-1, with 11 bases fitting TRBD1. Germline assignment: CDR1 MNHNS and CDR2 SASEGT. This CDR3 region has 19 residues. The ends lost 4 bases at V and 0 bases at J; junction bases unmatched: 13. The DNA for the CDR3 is TGTGCCAGCAGTGGGACAGGGGGCGCCCTGATTTATGTGAACACTGAAGCTTTCTTT. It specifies CASSGTGGALIYVNTEAFF.

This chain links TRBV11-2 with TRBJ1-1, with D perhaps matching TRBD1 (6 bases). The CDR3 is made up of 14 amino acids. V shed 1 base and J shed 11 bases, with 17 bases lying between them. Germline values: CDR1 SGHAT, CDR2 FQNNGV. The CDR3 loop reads CASSLGHRQGIAFF. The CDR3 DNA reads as TGTGCCAGCAGCTTAGGTCACCGTCAGGGGATCGCTTTCTTT. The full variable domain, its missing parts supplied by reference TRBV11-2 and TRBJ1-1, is EAGVAQSPRYKIIEKRQSVAFWCNPISGHATLYWYQQILGQGPKLLIQFQNNGVVDDSQLPKDRFSAERLKGVDSTLKIQPAKLEDSAVYLCASSLGHRQGIAFFGQGTRLTVV.

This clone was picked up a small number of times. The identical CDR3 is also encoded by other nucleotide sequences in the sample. For the CDR3, the DNA is TGTGCCAGCAGTAGCGGGGGCTATGGCTACACCTTC. It codes for CASSSGGYGYTF. The gene calls are TRBV6-1 and TRBJ1-2; D may be TRBD1 (5 bases). Germline V gene data show CDR1 as MNHNS and CDR2 as SASEGT. With 5 bases removed from V and 4 bases from J, the gap between germline ends came to 8 bases. This CDR3 region has 12 residues.

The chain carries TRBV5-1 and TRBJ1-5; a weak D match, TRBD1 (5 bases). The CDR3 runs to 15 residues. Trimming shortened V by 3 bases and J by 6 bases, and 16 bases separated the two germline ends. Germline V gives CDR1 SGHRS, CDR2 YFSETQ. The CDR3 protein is CASSSGPGGSQPQHF. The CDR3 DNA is TGCGCCAGCAGCTCGGGGCCCGGGGGTAGTCAGCCCCAGCATTTT.